The 25 T cell receptor beta chains presented below share a single source sample, sequenced in a study of beta chain features in type 1 diabetes. General study results and limits: Within each of all four CD4+ subsets, Type 1 diabetes patients had TCRB CDR3s that were moderately but significantly shorter.

Every bit of the isolated RNA underwent reverse transcription, so sequencing read expressed TCRB transcripts. Clones were read by immunoSEQ multiplex PCR, and TCRdb kept only the in-frame ones, dropping some. The table shows 300,000 to 350,000 clones, with around 9% occurring only once. These TCRs are of unknown antigen specificity. The sample comprised central memory CD4+ T cells from blood. Receptor source: a man younger than 45 with type 1 diabetes.

This clone was counted between two and nine times. The gene calls are TRBV4-3 and TRBJ1-3, with D perhaps TRBD1 (6 bases). The CDR3 length is 12 residues. CDR1 is LGHNA and CDR2 is YSLEER in the germline V gene. Trimming shortened V by 0 bases and J by 11 bases, and 8 bases separated the two germline ends. The CDR3 DNA reads TGCGCCAGCAGCCAAGAACAGGGTCCCATATATTTT. This codes for CASSQEQGPIYF.

In its sample, this clone was seen many times. The chain links TRBV23-1 to TRBJ2-7; D remains unclear. TRBV23-1 carries the ORF label, with uncertain function. Deletions cut 4 bases from V and 0 bases from J, with 13 bases between. The CDR3 covers 15 residues. CDR3 region: CASSPSRWDSYEQYF. The CDR3 coding sequence is TGCGCCAGCAGTCCCTCGCGTTGGGACTCCTACGAGCAGTACTTC.

The rearrangement uses TRBV19 and TRBJ1-1, with D unresolved. Germline V CDR1 and CDR2: LNHDA, SQIVND (reference sequence). The CDR3 totals 15 residues. V was trimmed by 3 bases and J by 5 bases, leaving 16 bases between them. In DNA form, the CDR3 reads TGTGCCAGTAGTATTTTTGGTCTCGGGGTGACTGAAGCTTTCTTT. This codes for CASSIFGLGVTEAFF. The full variable domain, its missing parts supplied by reference TRBV19 and TRBJ1-1, is DGGITQSPKYLFRKEGQNVTLSCEQNLNHDAMYWYRQDPGQGLRLIYYSQIVNDFQKGDIAEGYSVSREKKESFPLTVTSAQKNPTAFYLCASSIFGLGVTEAFFGQGTRLTVV.

In this sample, this clone turned up a few times. The chain has TRBV5-6 and TRBJ2-7; D not certain. The CDR3 length is 12 residues. V lost 4 bases, J lost 7 bases, and 12 bases lay in between. CDR1 is SGHDT, CDR2 YYEEEE, per germline. The CDR3 spells CASSVLLREQYF. DNA of the CDR3: TGTGCCAGCAGCGTCCTCCTACGGGAGCAGTACTTC.

This rearrangement joins TRBV5-1 to TRBJ2-3; 10 nucleotides line up with TRBD2. Germline lookup yields CDR1 SGHRS and CDR2 YFSETQ. The CDR3 runs 15 residues. The junction had 7 bases not matched to a gene; V was cut back by 5 bases and J by 4 bases. DNA for the CDR3: TGCGCCAGCAGGATCCGGACTAGCGGCCCAGATACGCAGTATTTT. Its translation is CASRIRTSGPDTQYF.

This clone was seen a handful of times. The junction shows a germline mismatch at one end, possibly a read error. This chain connects TRBV7-2 to TRBJ2-1; the match to TRBD2 covers 14 bases. Germline V CDR1 and CDR2: SGHTA, FQGNSA. The CDR3 totals 15 residues. In nucleotides, the CDR3 is TGTGCCAGCAGCCCCGGGGGACTAGCGGGGGCCTCCATGGTCTTC. It encodes CASSPGGLAGASMVF.

This clone has only a few counts. The chain links TRBV29-1 to TRBJ1-1; D possibly corresponds to TRBD1 (5 bases). Trimming stripped 7 bases from V and 1 base from J, with 13 bases between. Looked up from germline, CDR1 is SQVTM and CDR2 is ANQGSEA. CDR3 length: 13 residues. CDR3 sequence (DNA): TGCAGCGGGAATCAGGGCGAGAACACTGAAGCTTTCTTT. It is translated as CSGNQGENTEAFF.

This clone was seen a handful of times. The J gene is TRBJ1-1, the V gene TRBV5-1, with a weak D call TRBD1 (5 bases). V shed 4 bases and J shed 0 bases, with 7 bases lying between them. There are 13 residues in the CDR3. Germline values: CDR1 SGHRS, CDR2 YFSETQ. The CDR3 reads CASSQQVNTEAFF. CDR3 DNA sequence: TGCGCCAGCAGCCAACAGGTGAACACTGAAGCTTTCTTT.

This chain links TRBV5-1 with TRBJ2-7; no firm D call. Germline V gene data show CDR1 as SGHRS and CDR2 as YFSETQ. This CDR3 spans 13 amino acids. The V gene lost 3 bases and the J gene lost 4 bases, with 11 bases spanning the gap. CDR3 nucleotide sequence: TGCGCCAGCAGCTCTAGGACGGGTTACGAGCAGTACTTC. Encoded protein: CASSSRTGYEQYF.

This clone has more than one count but fewer than ten. This rearrangement joins TRBV19 to TRBJ2-5; D unresolved. From germline, CDR1 is LNHDA and CDR2 SQIVND (reference sequence). The V end lost 2 bases, the J end lost 5 bases, and 15 bases lay between the germline ends. The CDR3 sequence is 15 residues long. The CDR3 protein is CASSIQPSSPETQYF. The CDR3 region has the DNA TGTGCCAGTAGTATACAACCTTCTTCACCGGAGACCCAGTACTTC.

This clone was counted a few times. This chain connects TRBV7-2 to TRBJ1-2; D remains unclear. Germline CDR1 SGHTA, CDR2 FQGNSA. CDR3 length equals 13 residues. V lost 3 bases to trimming and J lost 4 bases, with 9 bases between them. The CDR3 spells CASSLRVAYGYTF. CDR3 nucleotides: TGTGCCAGCAGCTTGCGGGTCGCCTATGGCTACACCTTC.

There are a few counts of this clone. The chain uses TRBV29-1 and TRBJ1-1; D is possibly TRBD1 (5 bases). V lost 7 bases to trimming and J lost 6 bases, with 21 bases between them. The germline gives CDR1 SQVTM, CDR2 ANQGSEA. This CDR3 has 14 residues. CDR3: CSGEERQGRAEAFF. The CDR3 nucleotides are TGCAGCGGCGAAGAACGGCAGGGTCGGGCTGAAGCTTTCTTT.

This clone has a handful of counts. The V and J genes are TRBV5-4 and TRBJ2-3; no firm D call. The CDR3 contains 13 residues. Germline V lookup: CDR1 SGHNT, CDR2 YYREEE (reference sequence). V lost 3 bases and J lost 4, with 9 bases in between. This CDR3 reads CASSSLISDTQYF. The CDR3 DNA is TGTGCCAGCAGCTCGTTGATATCAGATACGCAGTATTTT.

V gene TRBV7-2 combines with J gene TRBJ2-3; D possibly matches TRBD1 or TRBD2 (5 bases each). This CDR3 is 13 amino acids long. Looked up from germline, CDR1 is SGHTA and CDR2 is FQGNSA. Trimming pared 4 bases from V and 5 bases from J, leaving 10 bases between. The CDR3, as DNA: TGTGCCAGCAGCTCGACGAGGGGAGATACGCAGTATTTT. It specifies CASSSTRGDTQYF.

This clone has more than one count but fewer than ten. The J gene is TRBJ2-7, the V gene TRBV15; 7 bases line up with TRBD1. V lost 3 bases to trimming and J lost 6 bases; unmatched junction nucleotides: 14. This CDR3 comprises 16 residues. Germline V CDR1 and CDR2: LNHNV, YYDKDF (reference sequence). CDR3 DNA sequence: TGTGCCACCAGCAGCCTCCCCGACAGGGAGTACTCCGAGCAGTACTTC. This translates into CATSSLPDREYSEQYF.

This clone was counted only a few times. The chain employs TRBV7-2 and TRBJ2-5, with TRBD1 matching over 8 bases. Germline V gene sequence: CDR1 SGHTA, CDR2 FQGNSA. The CDR3 runs to 15 residues. The trim removed 5 bases at V and 5 bases at J, leaving 10 bases unmatched. For the CDR3, the DNA is TGTGCCAGCAGCATCTCGGACAGGGTTCATGAGACCCAGTACTTC. It is translated as CASSISDRVHETQYF.

V usage is TRBV5-6 and J usage is TRBJ1-2, with D unclear. Trimming shortened V by 1 base and J by 4 bases, and 8 bases separated the two germline ends. The CDR3 is 13 amino acids. CDR1 and CDR2 from the germline V gene are SGHDT and YYEEEE. The chain's CDR3 is CASSLTSAYGYTF. Written as DNA, the CDR3 is TGTGCCAGCAGCTTGACTAGCGCCTATGGCTACACCTTC.

This clone was seen only a few times. This chain joins TRBV11-2 and TRBJ2-3, with unresolved D. Germline assignment: CDR1 SGHAT and CDR2 FQNNGV. The V and J ends lost 5 bases and 6 bases respectively, with 12 bases between them. The CDR3 runs to 13 residues. In nucleotides, the CDR3 is TGTGCCAGCAGCCCCATGGTGGCGGATACGCAGTATTTT. It yields the protein CASSPMVADTQYF.

The chain combines TRBV5-6 with TRBJ1-2; no firm D call. The length of the CDR3 is 14 residues. With 2 bases removed from V and 8 bases from J, the gap between germline ends came to 16 bases. From germline, CDR1 is SGHDT and CDR2 YYEEEE. The DNA for the CDR3 is TGTGCCAGCAGCTTTGCGCATGGGTACGGCGGCTACACCTTC. Protein product: CASSFAHGYGGYTF.

This clone was counted only a few times. The chain has TRBV11-2 and TRBJ1-5; D is possibly TRBD1 (5 bases). The germline CDR1 and CDR2 sequences are SGHAT and FQNNGV. The CDR3 runs 16 residues. Trimming took 4 bases from V and 1 from J, leaving 14 bases between them. The CDR3, as DNA: TGTGCCAGCAGCTCAGGGAATGGGATAAGCAATCAGCCCCAGCATTTT. Its protein is CASSSGNGISNQPQHF. The whole variable domain, remainder taken from reference TRBV11-2 and TRBJ1-5, is EAGVAQSPRYKIIEKRQSVAFWCNPISGHATLYWYQQILGQGPKLLIQFQNNGVVDDSQLPKDRFSAERLKGVDSTLKIQPAKLEDSAVYLCASSSGNGISNQPQHFGDGTRLSIL.

The chain links TRBV30 to TRBJ1-2; 8 bases map to TRBD1. The germline V gene has CDR1 GTSNPN and CDR2 SVGIG (reference sequence). The CDR3 contains 14 residues. CDR3 in DNA: TGTGCATCGGACCCGACAGGGGTAGACTATGGCTACACCTTC. Residues: CASDPTGVDYGYTF.

This clone showed up just a few times. The chain has TRBV6-1 and TRBJ1-5; no definite D call. CDR3 size: 13 residues. Germline CDR1 and CDR2: MNHNS and SASEGT. The V and J ends lost 7 bases and 5 bases respectively, with 12 bases between them. The CDR3 spells CASNHRADQPQHF. For the CDR3, the DNA is TGTGCCAGCAACCATCGGGCGGATCAGCCCCAGCATTTT.

This clone came up a few times. The V and J genes are TRBV21-1 and TRBJ2-5; TRBD1, as called in the table, went unchecked against the DNA. TRBV21-1 is a pseudogene segment. CDR3 size: 14 residues. The CDR3 bases are TGTGCCAGCAGCGCCCGGCAGGGTGGGGAGACCCAGTACTTC. As protein: CASSARQGGETQYF.

This sequence joins TRBV28 and TRBJ2-3; D unresolved. V lost 1 base and J 2 bases, leaving 10 bases between the germline ends. Germline V gene data show CDR1 as MDHEN and CDR2 as SYDVKM. The length of the CDR3 is 15 residues. DNA for the CDR3: TGTGCCAGCAGTTTATCTTTGCCAACCACAGATACGCAGTATTTT. This gives the protein CASSLSLPTTDTQYF.

The CDR3 is CASSQGEGSANTGELFF. As DNA, the CDR3 is TGCGCCAGCAGCCAAGGGGAAGGGAGCGCTAACACCGGGGAGCTGTTTTTT. The chain combines TRBV4-3 with TRBJ2-2; D might be TRBD2 (5 bases). Trimming pared 1 base from V and 2 bases from J, leaving 14 bases between. The CDR3 sequence is 17 residues long. Germline V lookup: CDR1 LGHNA, CDR2 YSLEER.